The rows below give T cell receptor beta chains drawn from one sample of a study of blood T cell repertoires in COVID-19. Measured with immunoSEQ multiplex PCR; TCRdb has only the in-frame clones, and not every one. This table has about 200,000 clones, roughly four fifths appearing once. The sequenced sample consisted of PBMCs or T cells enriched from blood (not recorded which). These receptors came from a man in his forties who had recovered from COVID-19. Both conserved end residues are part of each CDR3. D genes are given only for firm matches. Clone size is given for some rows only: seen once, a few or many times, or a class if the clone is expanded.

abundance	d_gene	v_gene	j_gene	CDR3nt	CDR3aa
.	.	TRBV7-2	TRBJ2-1	TGTGCCAGCAGCTTACCGGGATCATCCTACAATGAGCAGTTCTTC	CASSLPGSSYNEQFF
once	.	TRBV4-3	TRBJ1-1	TGCGCCAGCAGCCAAGACCCGGAGATACACACTGAAGCTTTCTTT	CASSQDPEIHTEAFF
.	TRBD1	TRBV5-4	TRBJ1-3	TGTGCCAGCAGCTTGGTCGGGACAGGGAACACCATATATTTT	CASSLVGTGNTIYF
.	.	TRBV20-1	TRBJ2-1	TGCAGTGCTAGTCAATTCGGGGGAGTGGGCAATGAGCAGTTCTTC	CSASQFGGVGNEQFF
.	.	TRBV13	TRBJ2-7	TGTGCCAGCAGCTTACAGGGGACCCTCGAGCAGTACTTC	CASSLQGTLEQYF
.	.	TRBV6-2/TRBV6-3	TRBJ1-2	TGTGCCAGCAGTCTCTCTTGGGCGACCTATGGCTACACCTTC	CASSLSWATYGYTF
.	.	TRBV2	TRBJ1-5	TGTGCCAGCAGCACCCGGGGGGGCAATCAGCCCCAGCATTTT	CASSTRGGNQPQHF
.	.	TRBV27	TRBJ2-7	TGTGCCAGCTCCTGGGGGCCCTCCTACGAGCAGTACTTC	CASSWGPSYEQYF
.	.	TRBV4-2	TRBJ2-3	TGTGCCAGCAGCCCCGGGACTTCCCTTGATACGCAGTATTTT	CASSPGTSLDTQYF
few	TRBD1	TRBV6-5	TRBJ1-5	TGTGCCAGCAGATCCGCAGGGACAGCTAATCAGCCCCAGCATTTT	CASRSAGTANQPQHF
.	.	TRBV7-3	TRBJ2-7	TGTGCCAGCAGCTTGTTTAGCGGAAGCTCCTACGAGCAGTACTTC	CASSLFSGSSYEQYF
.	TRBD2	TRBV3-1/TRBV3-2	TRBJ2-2	TGTGCCAGCAGCCAAGTGGTGCTAGCGGGAGTCGGGGAGCTGTTTTTT	CASSQVVLAGVGELFF
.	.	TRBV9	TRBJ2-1	TGTGCCAGCAGCTCAGGGCAGTTAATCTCCTACAATGAGCAGTTCTTC	CASSSGQLISYNEQFF
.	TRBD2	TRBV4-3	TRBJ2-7	TGCGCCAGCAGCCAAGGGCTTAGCGGGAGGACGGGGGAGCAGTACTTC	CASSQGLSGRTGEQYF
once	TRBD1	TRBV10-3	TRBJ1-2	TGTGCCATCAGTGGGACAGGGGAGGGGCCAAGCTACACCTTC	CAISGTGEGPSYTF
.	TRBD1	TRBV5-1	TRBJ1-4	TGCGCCAGCAGCTTGGCTTGGGACAGTTTAGGAGAAAAACTGTTTTTT	CASSLAWDSLGEKLFF
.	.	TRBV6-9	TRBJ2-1	TGTGCCAGCAGCTATGACTATAATGAGCAGTTCTTC	CASSYDYNEQFF
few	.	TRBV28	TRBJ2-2	TGTGCCAGCCAGGGGAGCGGGACAGGGAACACCGGGGAGCTGTTTTTT	CASQGSGTGNTGELFF
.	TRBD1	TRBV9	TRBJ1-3	TGTGCCAGCAGCGTTTCATCGGGACAGGGTTTTAACACCATATATTTT	CASSVSSGQGFNTIYF
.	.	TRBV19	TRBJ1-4	TGTGCCAGTAGTATGGAGGACGGGAATAATGAAAAACTGTTTTTT	CASSMEDGNNEKLFF
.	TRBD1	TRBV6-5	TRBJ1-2	TGTGCCAGCAGTTACTTTAAACAGGGGGGTCGTACCTTC	CASSYFKQGGRTF
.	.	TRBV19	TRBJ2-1	TGTGCCAGTAGGGAGAGCTTTTACAATGAGCAGTTCTTC	CASRESFYNEQFF
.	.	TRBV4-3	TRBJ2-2	TGCGCCAGCTCAAAAAGGGGGGGCCAGCACACCGGGGAGCTGTTTTTT	CASSKRGGQHTGELFF
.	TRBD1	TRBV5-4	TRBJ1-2	TGTGCCAGCAGCCTGACAGGGAGCCTGGCTAACTATGGCTACACCTTC	CASSLTGSLANYGYTF
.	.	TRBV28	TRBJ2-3	TGTGCCAGCAGTTTTGGTGGGCCTCTCACAGATACGCAGTATTTT	CASSFGGPLTDTQYF